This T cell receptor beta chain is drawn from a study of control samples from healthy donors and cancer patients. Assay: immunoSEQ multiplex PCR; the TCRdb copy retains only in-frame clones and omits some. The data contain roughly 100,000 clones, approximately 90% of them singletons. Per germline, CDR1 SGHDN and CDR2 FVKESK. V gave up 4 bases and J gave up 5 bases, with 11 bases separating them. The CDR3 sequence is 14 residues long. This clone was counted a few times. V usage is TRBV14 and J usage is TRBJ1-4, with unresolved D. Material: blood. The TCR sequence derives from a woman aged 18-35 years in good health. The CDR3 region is CASSPGSLNEKLFF. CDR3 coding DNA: TGTGCCAGCAGCCCAGGCAGCCTAAATGAAAAACTGTTTTTT.